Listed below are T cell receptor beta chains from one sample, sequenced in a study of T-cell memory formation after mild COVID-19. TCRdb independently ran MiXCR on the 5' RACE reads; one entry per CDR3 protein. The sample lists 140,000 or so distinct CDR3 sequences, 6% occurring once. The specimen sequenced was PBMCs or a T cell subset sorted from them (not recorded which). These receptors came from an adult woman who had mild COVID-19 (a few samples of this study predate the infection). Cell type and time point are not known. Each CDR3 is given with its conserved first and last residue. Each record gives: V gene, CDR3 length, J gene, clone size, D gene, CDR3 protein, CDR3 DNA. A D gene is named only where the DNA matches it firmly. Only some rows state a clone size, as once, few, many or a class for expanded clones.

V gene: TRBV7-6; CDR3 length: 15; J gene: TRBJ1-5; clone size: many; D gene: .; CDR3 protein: CASSHRMVGKQPQHF; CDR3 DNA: TGTGCCAGCAGTCATAGGATGGTTGGAAAACAGCCCCAGCATTTT
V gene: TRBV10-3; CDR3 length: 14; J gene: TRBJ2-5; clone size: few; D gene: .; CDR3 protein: CAVASRLGQETQYF; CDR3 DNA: TGTGCCGTCGCCTCTCGGCTAGGCCAAGAGACCCAGTACTTC
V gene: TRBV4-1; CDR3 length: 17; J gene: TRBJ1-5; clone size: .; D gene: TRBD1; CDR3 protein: CASSQGGAGGNNQPQHF; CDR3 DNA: TGCGCCAGCAGCCAAGGTGGGGCAGGGGGTAATAATCAGCCCCAGCATTTT
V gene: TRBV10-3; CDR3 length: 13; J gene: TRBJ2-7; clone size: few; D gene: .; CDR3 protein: CAIDQDGLNEQYF; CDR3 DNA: TGTGCCATCGACCAGGACGGGCTGAACGAGCAGTACTTC
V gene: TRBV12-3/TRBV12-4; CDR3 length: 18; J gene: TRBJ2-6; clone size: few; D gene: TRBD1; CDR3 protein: CASSLRTGVDSGANVLTF; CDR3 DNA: TGTGCCAGCAGTTTAAGGACAGGGGTAGACTCTGGGGCCAACGTCCTGACTTTC
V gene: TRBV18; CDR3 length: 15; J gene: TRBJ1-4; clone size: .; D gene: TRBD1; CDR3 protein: CASSLAGTGSEKLFF; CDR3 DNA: TGTGCCAGCTCCCTCGCCGGGACAGGCTCTGAAAAACTGTTTTTT
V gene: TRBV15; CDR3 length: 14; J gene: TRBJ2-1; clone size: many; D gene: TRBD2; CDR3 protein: CATSRDGLAGKQFF; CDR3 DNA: TGTGCCACCAGCAGAGATGGGCTAGCGGGGAAGCAGTTCTTC
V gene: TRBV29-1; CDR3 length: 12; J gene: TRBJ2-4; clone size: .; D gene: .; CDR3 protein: CSVVQGPSLRYF; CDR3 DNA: TGCAGCGTTGTTCAGGGCCCTTCCTTACGGTACTTC
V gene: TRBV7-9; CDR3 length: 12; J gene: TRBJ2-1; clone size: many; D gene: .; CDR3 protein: CASSLSLHEQFF; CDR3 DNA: TGTGCCAGCAGCTTATCCCTCCATGAGCAGTTCTTC
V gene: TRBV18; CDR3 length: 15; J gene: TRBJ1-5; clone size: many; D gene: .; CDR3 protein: CASSPAGTVNQPQHF; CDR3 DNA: TGTGCCAGCTCACCGGCGGGAACGGTAAATCAGCCCCAGCATTTT
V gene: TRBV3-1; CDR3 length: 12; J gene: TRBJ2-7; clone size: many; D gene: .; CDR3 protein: CASSRWSYEQYF; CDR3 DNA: TGTGCCAGCAGCCGCTGGTCCTACGAGCAGTACTTC
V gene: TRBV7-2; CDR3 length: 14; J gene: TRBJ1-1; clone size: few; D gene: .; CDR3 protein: CASSIGSLGTEAFF; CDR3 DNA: TGTGCCAGCAGCATCGGATCCCTGGGCACTGAAGCTTTCTTT
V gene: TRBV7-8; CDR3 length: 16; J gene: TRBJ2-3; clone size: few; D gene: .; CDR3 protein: CASSSQLPGAADTQYF; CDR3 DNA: TGTGCCAGCAGCTCCCAGTTACCGGGGGCAGCAGATACGCAGTATTTT
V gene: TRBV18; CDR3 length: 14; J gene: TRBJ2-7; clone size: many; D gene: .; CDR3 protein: CASSVTGRSYEQYF; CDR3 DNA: TGTGCCAGCTCGGTGACAGGCCGCTCCTACGAGCAGTACTTC
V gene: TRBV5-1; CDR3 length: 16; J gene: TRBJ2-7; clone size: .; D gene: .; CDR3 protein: CASSTSPAHLSYEQYF; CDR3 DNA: TGCGCCAGCAGTACCAGCCCAGCTCATCTCTCCTACGAGCAGTACTTC
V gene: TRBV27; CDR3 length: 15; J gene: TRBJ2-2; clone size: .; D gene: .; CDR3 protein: CASSPRNFYTGELFF; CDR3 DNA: TGTGCCAGCAGTCCCCGGAACTTTTACACCGGGGAGCTGTTTTTT
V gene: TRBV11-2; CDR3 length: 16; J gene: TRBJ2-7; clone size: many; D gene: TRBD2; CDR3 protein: CASRPAGSGASYEQYF; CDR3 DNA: TGTGCCAGCAGGCCTGCAGGTAGCGGGGCCTCCTACGAGCAGTACTTC
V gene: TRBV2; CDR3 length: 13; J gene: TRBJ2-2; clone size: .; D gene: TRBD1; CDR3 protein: CATRQGRTGELFF; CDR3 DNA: TGTGCCACGCGACAGGGTCGGACCGGGGAGCTGTTTTTT
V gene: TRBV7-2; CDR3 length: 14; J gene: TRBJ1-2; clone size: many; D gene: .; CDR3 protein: CASSTDVYLGGYTF; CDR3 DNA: TGTGCCAGCAGCACGGACGTCTATCTAGGTGGCTACACCTTC
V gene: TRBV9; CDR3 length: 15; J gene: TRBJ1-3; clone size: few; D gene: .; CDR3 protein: CASSASVGSGNTIYF; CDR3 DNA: TGTGCCAGCAGCGCGTCGGTCGGATCTGGAAACACCATATATTTT
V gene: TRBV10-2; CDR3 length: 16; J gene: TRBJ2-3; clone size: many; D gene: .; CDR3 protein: CASSEIWGLVTDTQYF; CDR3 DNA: TGCGCCAGCAGTGAGATTTGGGGACTGGTCACAGATACGCAGTATTTT
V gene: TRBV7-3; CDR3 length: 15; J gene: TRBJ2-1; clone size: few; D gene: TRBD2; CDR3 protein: CASSERGGFINEQFF; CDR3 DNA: TGTGCCAGCAGCGAGCGGGGGGGCTTTATAAATGAGCAGTTCTTC
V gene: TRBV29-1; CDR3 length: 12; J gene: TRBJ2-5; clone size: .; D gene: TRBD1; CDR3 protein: CSGGQGAETQYF; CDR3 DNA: TGCAGCGGAGGACAGGGTGCAGAGACCCAGTACTTC
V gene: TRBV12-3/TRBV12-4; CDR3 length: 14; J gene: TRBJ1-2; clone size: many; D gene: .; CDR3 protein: CASSLRGANYGYTF; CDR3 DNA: TGTGCCAGCAGTTTACGGGGCGCGAACTATGGCTACACCTTC
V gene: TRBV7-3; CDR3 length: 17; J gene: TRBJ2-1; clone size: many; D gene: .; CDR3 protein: CASSSLGGSSSYNEQFF; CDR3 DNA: TGTGCCAGCAGCTCCTTGGGAGGCTCGAGCTCCTACAATGAGCAGTTCTTC
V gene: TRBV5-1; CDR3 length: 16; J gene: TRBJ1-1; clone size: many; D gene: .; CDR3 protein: CASSLLGSDMNTEAFF; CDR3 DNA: TGCGCCAGCAGCTTGCTGGGAAGCGACATGAACACTGAAGCTTTCTTT
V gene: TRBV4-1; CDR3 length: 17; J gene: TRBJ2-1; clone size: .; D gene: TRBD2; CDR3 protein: CASSQGGRGGSYNEQFF; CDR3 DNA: TGCGCCAGCAGCCAAGGCGGGAGGGGTGGCTCCTACAATGAGCAGTTCTTC
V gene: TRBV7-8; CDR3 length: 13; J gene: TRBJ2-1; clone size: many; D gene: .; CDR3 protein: CASSLDRNNEQFF; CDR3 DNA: TGTGCCAGCAGCTTAGACAGGAACAATGAGCAGTTCTTC
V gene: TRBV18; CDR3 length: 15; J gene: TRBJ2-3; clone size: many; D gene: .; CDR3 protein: CASSPPSGRTDTQYF; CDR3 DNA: TGTGCCAGCTCACCACCTTCGGGGAGGACAGATACGCAGTATTTT
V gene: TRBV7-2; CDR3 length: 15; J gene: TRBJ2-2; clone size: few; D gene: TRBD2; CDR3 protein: CASSLWVAGTGELFF; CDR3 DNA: TGTGCCAGCAGCTTATGGGTAGCGGGGACCGGGGAGCTGTTTTTT
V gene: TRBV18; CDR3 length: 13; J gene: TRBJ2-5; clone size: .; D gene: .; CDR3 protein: CASSPPALETQYF; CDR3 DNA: TGTGCCAGCTCACCTCCGGCCTTGGAGACCCAGTACTTC
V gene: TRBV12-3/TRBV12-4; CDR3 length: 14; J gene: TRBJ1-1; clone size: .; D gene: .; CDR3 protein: CASSFTYSNTEAFF; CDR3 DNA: TGTGCCAGCAGTTTTACCTATTCGAACACTGAAGCTTTCTTT
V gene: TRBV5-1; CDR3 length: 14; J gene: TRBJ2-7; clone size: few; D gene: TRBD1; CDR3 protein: CASSWTGDSYEQYF; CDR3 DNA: TGCGCCAGCAGCTGGACAGGGGATTCCTACGAGCAGTACTTC
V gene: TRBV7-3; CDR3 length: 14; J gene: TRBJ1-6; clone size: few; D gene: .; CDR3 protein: CASSLTAINSPLHF; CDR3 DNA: TGTGCCAGCAGCTTAACTGCCATTAACTCACCCCTCCACTTT
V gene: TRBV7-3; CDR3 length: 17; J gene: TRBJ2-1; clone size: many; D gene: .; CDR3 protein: CASSSLDYRVSYNEQFF; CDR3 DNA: TGTGCCAGCAGCTCCCTAGACTACAGGGTGTCCTACAATGAGCAGTTCTTC
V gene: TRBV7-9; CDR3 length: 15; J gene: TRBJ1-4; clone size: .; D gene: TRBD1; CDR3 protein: CASSVGTGANEKLFF; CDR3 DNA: TGTGCCAGCAGTGTAGGGACAGGAGCGAATGAAAAACTGTTTTTT
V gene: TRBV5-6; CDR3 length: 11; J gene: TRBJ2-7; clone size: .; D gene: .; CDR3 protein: CASSWADEQYF; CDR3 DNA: TGTGCCAGCAGCTGGGCGGACGAGCAGTACTTC
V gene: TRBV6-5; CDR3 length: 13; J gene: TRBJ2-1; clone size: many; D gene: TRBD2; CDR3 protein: CASSQGLVSEQFF; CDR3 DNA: TGTGCCAGCAGTCAGGGACTAGTGTCTGAGCAGTTCTTC
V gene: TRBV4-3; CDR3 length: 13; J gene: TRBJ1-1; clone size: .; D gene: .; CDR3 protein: CASTFIGEGEAFF; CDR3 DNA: TGCGCCAGCACCTTCATCGGGGAGGGTGAAGCTTTCTTT
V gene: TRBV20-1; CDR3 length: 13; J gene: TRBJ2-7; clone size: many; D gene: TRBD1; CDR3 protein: CSARRTGPYEQYF; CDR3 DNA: TGCAGTGCTAGACGGACAGGGCCCTACGAGCAGTACTTC
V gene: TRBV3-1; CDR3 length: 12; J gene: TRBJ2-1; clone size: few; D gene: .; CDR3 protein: CASSQGYNEQFF; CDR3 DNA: TGTGCCAGCAGCCAAGGGTACAATGAGCAGTTCTTC
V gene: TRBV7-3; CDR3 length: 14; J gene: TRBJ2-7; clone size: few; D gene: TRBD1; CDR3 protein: CASSTSTGFGEQYF; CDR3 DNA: TGTGCCAGCAGCACCTCGACAGGGTTCGGCGAGCAGTACTTC
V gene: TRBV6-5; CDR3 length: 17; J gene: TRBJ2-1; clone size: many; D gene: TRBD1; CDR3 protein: CASSPLVPGDRGHEQFF; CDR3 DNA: TGTGCCAGCAGCCCTCTTGTTCCGGGGGACAGGGGGCATGAGCAGTTCTTC
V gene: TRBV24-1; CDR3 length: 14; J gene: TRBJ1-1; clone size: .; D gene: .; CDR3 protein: CATSDGRANTEAFF; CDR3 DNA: TGTGCCACCAGTGATGGCAGGGCGAACACTGAAGCTTTCTTT
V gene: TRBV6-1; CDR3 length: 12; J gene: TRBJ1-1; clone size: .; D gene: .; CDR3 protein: CASSKLQGEAFF; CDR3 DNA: TGTGCCAGCAGTAAATTACAGGGTGAAGCTTTCTTT
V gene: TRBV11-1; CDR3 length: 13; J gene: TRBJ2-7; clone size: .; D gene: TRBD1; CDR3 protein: CASSLRTGYEQYF; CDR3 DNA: TGTGCCAGCAGCTTACGGACAGGCTACGAGCAGTACTTC
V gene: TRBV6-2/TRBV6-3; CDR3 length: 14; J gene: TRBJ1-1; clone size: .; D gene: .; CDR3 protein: CASSYSIRGTEAFF; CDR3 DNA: TGTGCCAGCAGTTACTCGATCAGGGGAACTGAAGCTTTCTTT
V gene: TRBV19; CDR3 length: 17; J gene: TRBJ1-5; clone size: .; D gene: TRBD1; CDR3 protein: CASSRGTADGVYQPQHF; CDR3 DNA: TGTGCCAGTAGTAGAGGGACAGCGGATGGGGTTTATCAGCCCCAGCATTTT
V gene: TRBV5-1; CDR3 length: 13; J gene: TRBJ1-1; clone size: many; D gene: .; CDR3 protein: CASRQQSNTEAFF; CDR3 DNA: TGCGCCAGCAGGCAACAGTCGAACACTGAAGCTTTCTTT
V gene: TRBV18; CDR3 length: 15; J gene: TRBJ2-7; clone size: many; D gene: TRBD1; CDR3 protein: CASSPGDRGVYEQYF; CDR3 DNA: TGTGCCAGCTCACCAGGGGACAGGGGAGTCTACGAGCAGTACTTC
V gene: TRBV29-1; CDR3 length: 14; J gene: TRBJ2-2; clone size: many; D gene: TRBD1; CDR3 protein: CSVRTGGVGGELFF; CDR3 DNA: TGCAGCGTCCGGACAGGGGGCGTGGGCGGGGAGCTGTTTTTT
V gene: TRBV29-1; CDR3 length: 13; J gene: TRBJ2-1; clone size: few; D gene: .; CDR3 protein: CSVGSTTYNEQFF; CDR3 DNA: TGCAGCGTTGGAAGTACAACCTACAATGAGCAGTTCTTC
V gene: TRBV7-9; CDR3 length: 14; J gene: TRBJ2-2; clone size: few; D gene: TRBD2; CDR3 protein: CASATSARTGELFF; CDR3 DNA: TGTGCCAGCGCGACTAGCGCAAGAACCGGGGAGCTGTTTTTT
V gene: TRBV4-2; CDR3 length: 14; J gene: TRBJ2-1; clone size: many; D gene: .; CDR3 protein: CASSQAGRGNEQFF; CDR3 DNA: TGTGCCAGCAGCCAAGCCGGGAGAGGGAATGAGCAGTTCTTC
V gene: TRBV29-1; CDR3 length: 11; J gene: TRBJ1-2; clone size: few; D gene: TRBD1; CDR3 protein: CSAARQGRPTF; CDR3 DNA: TGCAGCGCCGCCCGACAGGGAAGACCCACCTTC
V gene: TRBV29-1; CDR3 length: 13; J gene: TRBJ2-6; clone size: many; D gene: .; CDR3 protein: CSARSSGANVLTF; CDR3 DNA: TGCAGCGCCCGCAGCTCTGGGGCCAACGTCCTGACTTTC
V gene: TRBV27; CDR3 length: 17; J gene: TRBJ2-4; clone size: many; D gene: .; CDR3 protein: CASSLAGGALAKNIQYF; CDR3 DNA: TGTGCCAGCAGTCTCGCTGGGGGGGCGCTAGCCAAAAACATTCAGTACTTC
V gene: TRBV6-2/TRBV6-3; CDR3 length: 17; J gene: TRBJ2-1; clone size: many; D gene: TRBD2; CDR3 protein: CASSSLLAGAIGNEQFF; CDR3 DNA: TGTGCCAGCAGCTCCCTCCTAGCGGGAGCAATAGGCAATGAGCAGTTCTTC